Listed below are T cell receptor beta chains from one sample, sequenced in a study of blood T cell repertoires in COVID-19. Measured with immunoSEQ multiplex PCR; TCRdb has only the in-frame clones, and not every one. There are a few hundred thousand clones in the sample; approximately 85% occur only once, and roughly 0.94% lies in the top ten. The material sequenced was peripheral blood. These receptors were collected from a human donor with COVID-19, enrolled during active disease. The donor label of this sample is uncertain. CDR3s include the opening cysteine and the closing phenylalanine or tryptophan. D genes are given only for firm matches. The size of a clone is reported for some rows only, either as once, few or many, or as a class for expanded clones.

v_call	j_call	clone_size	d_call	cdr3_nt	cdr3_aa
TRBV30	TRBJ1-4	.	.	TGTGCCTGGGGAGTTTCAGCTAATGAAAAACTGTTTTTT	CAWGVSANEKLFF
TRBV6-1	TRBJ2-7	once	TRBD2	TGTGCCAGCAGTGATAGCGGGGGTATCTCCTACGAGCAGTACTTC	CASSDSGGISYEQYF
TRBV5-1	TRBJ1-2	.	TRBD1	TGCGCCAGCAGCTTGGGGGGGACAGACCGAGGCTACACCTTC	CASSLGGTDRGYTF
TRBV10-2	TRBJ2-3	.	.	TGCGCCAGCAGTGAGGGCTGGGGGGCAGATACGCAGTATTTT	CASSEGWGADTQYF
TRBV9	TRBJ2-1	few	TRBD2	TGTGCCAGCAGCTCGGGGGTTACTAGCGGGCCACAAGAGCAGTTCTTC	CASSSGVTSGPQEQFF
TRBV3-1/TRBV3-2	TRBJ1-2	many	.	TGTGCCAGCAGCCCACTTCCCTCCGGGGTCTTGTATGGCTACACCTTC	CASSPLPSGVLYGYTF
TRBV28	TRBJ1-2	few	TRBD1	TGTGCCAGCAGAACCGCCGGGACAGGGGGCAACGGCTACACCTTC	CASRTAGTGGNGYTF
TRBV30	TRBJ2-3	.	TRBD1	TGTGCCTGGAGTCCCGGGACAGGGCGCACAGATACGCAGTATTTT	CAWSPGTGRTDTQYF
TRBV12-3/TRBV12-4	TRBJ1-2	.	.	TGTGCCAGTAGCAGAGAATTAAACTATGGCTACACCTTC	CASSRELNYGYTF
TRBV11-2	TRBJ1-3	.	.	TGTGCCAGCAGCTTACACCCGCAGGGTTCTGTGGGAAACACCATATATTTT	CASSLHPQGSVGNTIYF